This TCR beta chain stems from a study of T-cell memory formation after mild COVID-19. This clonotype was seen many times. TCRdb analysed the 5' RACE reads with MiXCR anew, one entry per CDR3 protein. This table holds roughly 350,000 distinct CDR3 sequences, roughly 13% found once. The CDR3 is 15 amino acids. CDR1 is DFQATT, CDR2 SNEGSKA, per germline (reference sequence). Trimming removed 5 bases from V and 4 bases from J, with 20 bases in between. The rearrangement uses TRBV20-1 and TRBJ1-2; the D gene is possibly TRBD1 (6 bases). Source material: PBMCs or a T cell subset sorted from them (not recorded which). This clonotype originated in a man aged 18 to 29 who had mild COVID-19 (a few samples of this study predate the infection). Cell type and time point are not known. CDR3 in DNA: TGCAGTGCTCAGCCCCAGCAGGGGAGGTCCTATGGCTACACCTTC. Translating it yields CSAQPQQGRSYGYTF.